The 8 T cell receptor beta chains presented below share a single source sample, sequenced in a study of identical twins. TCRdb reprocessed the 5' RACE reads with MiXCR, giving one entry per CDR3 protein. This sample has 550,000 to 700,000 distinct CDR3 sequences, with over 20% found just once. The same data also contributed to another study, on T cells expressing NK-cell markers.

The sequenced sample consisted of PBMCs. These receptors came from a woman under 30 in good health.

This clonotype has only a few counts. The chain employs TRBV6-5 and TRBJ1-2; D gene ambiguous. From germline, CDR1 is MNHEY and CDR2 SVGAGI. This CDR3 has 12 residues. V gave up 6 bases and J gave up 7 bases, with 12 bases separating them. CDR3 residues: CASSTTPVGYTF. In DNA, the CDR3 is TGTGCCAGCAGCACGACCCCTGTTGGCTACACCTTC.

The chain uses TRBV20-1 and TRBJ2-2; no clear D. The CDR3 runs 14 residues. Germline lookup yields CDR1 DFQATT and CDR2 SNEGSKA (reference sequence). Trimming took 1 base from V and 1 from J, leaving 7 bases between them. For the CDR3, the DNA is TGCAGTGCTAGAGTCGATCAGAACACCGGGGAGCTGTTTTTT. The encoded protein is CSARVDQNTGELFF.

At least ten counts were recorded for this clonotype. The J gene is TRBJ1-4, the V gene TRBV5-1; D is unclear. V was cut by 1 base and J by 8 bases, with 12 bases left in between. Germline V gene lookup returns CDR1 SGHRS and CDR2 YFSETQ. The CDR3 has 14 amino acids. The CDR3 here is CASSLSGLIEKLFF. In DNA, the CDR3 is TGCGCCAGCAGCTTGTCAGGATTGATCGAAAAACTGTTTTTT.

This chain uses TRBV27 with TRBJ2-7, with 10 bases lining up with TRBD2. The J segment lost 6 bases and the V segment lost 6 bases, leaving 8 bases of the junction unmatched. Germline CDR1 reads MNHEY; CDR2 reads SMNVEV (reference sequence). This CDR3 is built from 14 residues. In DNA form, the CDR3 reads TGTGCCAGCAGAAACAGCGGGGGGGCCCTCGAGCAGTACTTC. Amino acid sequence: CASRNSGGALEQYF.

Comment on this clonotype: The DNA is left out, because the CDR3 cannot be placed on it with certainty; the CDR3 is given as TCRdb lists it. The chain has TRBV12-5 and TRBJ2-2; the table's D call, TRBD1, has no DNA check behind it. The CDR3 is 17 amino acids in total, end residues counted. The germline CDR1 and CDR2 sequences are LGHNT and FRNRAP. CDR3 loop: CASGLGTGQGNTGELFF.

This chain links TRBV27 with TRBJ2-1, with D possibly TRBD2 on 6 matching bases. The V end lost 4 bases, the J end lost 6 bases, and 16 bases lay between the germline ends. Germline V gives CDR1 MNHEY, CDR2 SMNVEV (reference sequence). The CDR3 totals 15 residues. CDR3 DNA: TGTGCCAGCAGTTCCCCAAACCGGGACTTCAATGAGCAGTTCTTC. This gives the protein CASSSPNRDFNEQFF.

This clonotype came up a few times. The chain couples TRBV3-1 to TRBJ1-2; D possibly corresponds to TRBD1 (5 bases). The CDR3 contains 14 residues. Trimming cost V 2 bases and J 0 bases, with 7 bases left between them. CDR1 LGHDT and CDR2 YNNKEL come from the germline V gene (reference sequence). CDR3 residues: CASSQPGTNYGYTF. In DNA form, the CDR3 reads TGTGCCAGCAGCCAACCAGGGACTAACTATGGCTACACCTTC.

CDR3 protein: CASSSSGTGDSPLHF. The CDR3 DNA reads TGTGCCAGCAGTTCCTCCGGGACAGGGGATTCACCCCTCCACTTT. The chain joins TRBV28 to TRBJ1-6; 10 positions agree with TRBD1. The germline V gene encodes CDR1 MDHEN and CDR2 SYDVKM. V dropped 4 bases and J dropped 8; count of bases not matched to a gene: 5. The CDR3 runs 15 residues.